These T cell receptor beta chains were read from a single sample in a study of patients and donors after allogeneic stem cell transplantation. TCRdb ran MiXCR on the RT-PCR reads and lists one entry per CDR3 protein. The repertoire has some 880,000 distinct CDR3 sequences, about a sixth of them found once; the top ten carry around 5.5%. The sample was blood, either unsorted or a sorted T cell fraction (not recorded which). All receptors come from a human donor who was either an allogeneic HSCT recipient or a stem cell or donor lymphocyte infusion donor (not recorded which). It is not recorded whose cells these are; they may come from a transplant donor. The conserved cysteine and the conserved F or W are not part of the CDR3 here.

TRBJ2-1	TRBV28	ASSLEGLAGVRSEQF
TRBJ1-3	TRBV7-7	ANNVRSFLKGAGNTIY
TRBJ1-4	TRBV7-2	ASSLLRWDEKLF
TRBJ2-5	TRBV10-3	AISAQETQY
TRBJ2-4	TRBV18	ASSPSLQLAKNIQY
TRBJ2-3	TRBV7-7	ASGLSTDTQY
TRBJ2-1	TRBV19	ASSTRDLSSYNEQF
TRBJ2-1	TRBV9	ASSISGYNEQF
TRBJ2-2	TRBV20-1	SARVPDSFPGELF
TRBJ2-7	TRBV20-1	SATQDRGHEQY
TRBJ2-7	TRBV27	ASSLAPPGVSYEQY
TRBJ1-5	TRBV19	ASSSWDASNQPQH
TRBJ2-1	TRBV24-1	ATSAPGAPYNEQF
TRBJ2-3	TRBV11-2	ASSLDQRTVGSGTDTQY
TRBJ2-7	TRBV20-1	SARVGTSGSSGYEQY
TRBJ2-3	TRBV7-2	ASSGGTSADTQY
TRBJ2-6	TRBV7-3	ASSPPLLAGVSGANVLT
TRBJ2-1	TRBV20-1	SASESAGAYNEQF
TRBJ2-7	TRBV7-9	ASSLAGGTYEQY
TRBJ2-5	TRBV7-9	ASSFASGETQY
TRBJ1-1	TRBV19	ASSAYREAF
TRBJ2-7	TRBV5-1	ASSLFSGSETEQY
TRBJ2-1	TRBV6-5	ASSYGKGWVGEQF
TRBJ2-3	TRBV24-1	ATSDSASDTQY
TRBJ2-7	TRBV6-1	ASALGQGSYEQY
TRBJ2-6	TRBV9	ASSVDVGANVLT
TRBJ2-3	TRBV20-1	SSSGVAADTQY
TRBJ2-2	TRBV24-1	ATSPPGTGELF
TRBJ1-1	TRBV29-1	SVAGTEEAF
TRBJ2-2	TRBV13	ASSLVFIGGRSTGELF
TRBJ1-4	TRBV27	ASSLQGRSEKLF
TRBJ2-7	TRBV5-1	ASSLGQGGVDDEQY
TRBJ2-7	TRBV27	ASSSRTSRGPGEQY
TRBJ2-2	TRBV27	AASNGGVTGELF
TRBJ1-6	TRBV20-1	SAYTGTGVSPLH
TRBJ2-2	TRBV7-9	ASSAVGRGITGELF
TRBJ1-4	TRBV12-3/TRBV12-4	ASRPGQGNEKLF
TRBJ1-4	TRBV12-3/TRBV12-4	ASSLGTAAMPKLF
TRBJ2-3	TRBV4-3	ASSQDTSGGLTDTQY
TRBJ2-1	TRBV24-1	ATSGPGAGQAYNEQF
TRBJ1-6	TRBV20-1	SARDPPRTGVDSPLH